This passage covers 31 T cell receptor beta chains from one sample sequenced in a study of blood T cell repertoires in COVID-19 (dated by TCRdb to 2020 to 2022). Receptor libraries were prepared by the immunoSEQ multiplex PCR assay. What TCRdb holds here is the immuneACCESS table cut down to in-frame rearrangements. Part of the clones is not present; checked against another copy, under half of the missing clones reflect an unresolved V gene, and the others are unexplained. The sample profile shows approximately 160,000 clones; around four fifths of them were found once. Jointly, the top ten make up 2.5% to 3.5% of the sample. Specimen: peripheral blood. These receptor sequences come from a woman aged 60-75 years with acute or convalescent COVID-19.

This clone was observed a few times. The rearrangement links TRBV7-2 to TRBJ1-1, with D perhaps TRBD1 (6 bases). Germline lookup yields CDR1 SGHTA and CDR2 FQGNSA. V gave up 1 base and J gave up 7 bases, with 25 bases separating them. The CDR3 loop spans 18 amino acids. CDR3 nucleotides: TGTGCCAGCAGCTTAGGCCTGGGGAGTAGCCGGGACACGATTGAAGCTTTCTTT. It codes for CASSLGLGSSRDTIEAFF.

This clone was detected only a few times. This sequence joins TRBV30 and TRBJ1-5, with 9 nucleotides matching TRBD1. Germline V gives CDR1 GTSNPN, CDR2 SVGIG (reference sequence). The CDR3 is made up of 15 amino acids. The ends lost 0 bases at V and 5 bases at J; junction bases unmatched: 5. The DNA for the CDR3 is TGTGCCTGGAGTGTTGCCGGGACAGGGTATCAGCCCCAGCATTTT. Protein product: CAWSVAGTGYQPQHF.

The chain joins TRBV6-5 to TRBJ1-5; unclear D gene. Germline V gives CDR1 MNHEY, CDR2 SVGAGI. The CDR3 covers 15 residues. Trimming removed 5 bases at V and 0 bases at J, with 11 bases between. CDR3 sequence reads: CASSPTGYSNQPQHF. CDR3 nucleotides: TGTGCCAGCAGTCCCACGGGGTATAGCAATCAGCCCCAGCATTTT.

With respect to this clone: Compared with germline, one end of the junction differs, possibly owing to a read error. The CDR3 is CASSSPGTLFSGNTIYF. For the CDR3, the DNA is TGTGCCAGCAGCTCCCCAGGGACACTGTTCTCTGGAAATACCATATATTTT. V usage is TRBV11-2 and J usage is TRBJ1-3; TRBD1 is a possible D gene (6 bases). Germline assignment: CDR1 SGHAT and CDR2 FQNNGV. The CDR3 loop spans 17 amino acids. The full variable domain, completed using reference TRBV11-2 and TRBJ1-3, is EAGVAQSPRYKIIEKRQSVAFWCNPISGHATLYWYQQILGQGPKLLIQFQNNGVVDDSQLPKDRFSAERLKGVDSTLKIQPAKLEDSAVYLCASSSPGTLFSGNTIYFGEGSWLTVV.

The sample holds one count of this clone. The V gene is TRBV19, the J gene TRBJ2-5; the match to TRBD2 covers 12 bases. From germline, CDR1 is LNHDA and CDR2 SQIVND (reference sequence). V lost 3 bases and J lost 7; bases outside the gene matches: 3. The CDR3 sequence is 14 residues long. CDR3 region: CASSMGLAGRTQYF. CDR3 nucleotides: TGTGCCAGTAGTATGGGACTAGCGGGTCGGACCCAGTACTTC.

The gene calls are TRBV3-1 (or the pseudogene TRBV3-2) and TRBJ2-3; 8 bases agree with TRBD2. With 1 base clipped from V and 3 bases from J, the junction kept 3 bases outside the gene matches. This CDR3 has 15 residues. Per germline, CDR1 LGHDT and CDR2 YNNKEL (reference sequence). CDR3 amino acids: CASSQAGGWTDTQYF. The CDR3 bases are TGTGCCAGCAGCCAAGCGGGGGGGTGGACAGATACGCAGTATTTT.

The rearrangement links TRBV19 to TRBJ1-5, with 10 bases identical to TRBD1. The CDR3 is 16 residues long. The trim removed 5 bases at V and 1 base at J, leaving 5 bases unmatched. Germline CDR1 and CDR2: LNHDA and SQIVND (reference sequence). The CDR3 DNA sequence: TGTGCCAGTAGTCCGTGGGACAGGGGAAGCAATCAGCCCCAGCATTTT. Amino acids: CASSPWDRGSNQPQHF.

The CDR3 here is CASSARLAGEVGAKNIQYF. The CDR3 DNA sequence: TGTGCCAGCAGCGCCCGACTAGCGGGGGAGGTCGGAGCCAAAAACATTCAGTACTTC. The chain is built from TRBV7-2 and TRBJ2-4; 12 nucleotides agree with TRBD2. This CDR3 spans 19 amino acids. CDR1 SGHTA and CDR2 FQGNSA come from the germline V gene. V gave up 5 bases and J gave up 0 bases; unmatched junction bases: 11.

The chain's CDR3 is CASSPSLAPYEQYF. The CDR3 DNA follows: TGTGCCAGCTCACCAAGCCTAGCCCCCTACGAGCAGTACTTC. This chain uses TRBV18 with TRBJ2-7, with a possible D match to TRBD2 (5 bases). The CDR3 runs to 14 residues. Trimming removed 2 bases from V and 2 bases from J, with 10 bases in between. Germline loops: CDR1 KGHSH, CDR2 LQKENI. Using reference TRBV18 and TRBJ2-7 for the parts outside the CDR3, the full variable domain is NAGVMQNPRHLVRRRGQEARLRCSPMKGHSHVYWYRQLPEEGLKFMVYLQKENIIDESGMPKERFSAEFPKEGPSILRIQQVVRGDSAAYFCASSPSLAPYEQYFGPGTRLTVT.

This clone has only one observation. The rearrangement joins TRBV25-1 to TRBJ1-1, with D hard to call. V lost 1 base to trimming and J lost 3 bases, with 18 bases between them. Germline V lookup: CDR1 MGHDK, CDR2 SYGVNS. This CDR3 has 17 residues. The CDR3 protein is CASSEWKVHLGDTEAFF. CDR3 DNA: TGTGCCAGCAGTGAATGGAAGGTCCACTTGGGAGACACTGAAGCTTTCTTT.

The chain employs TRBV5-4 and TRBJ1-2; 7 bases are a match to TRBD1. Germline V gene lookup returns CDR1 SGHNT and CDR2 YYREEE (reference sequence). The CDR3 sequence is 15 residues long. The ends lost 2 bases at V and 7 bases at J; junction bases unmatched: 11. CDR3 nucleotide sequence: TGTGCCAGCAGCTTTCGGTCCCAGGGGGAAGGTGGCTACACCTTC. Residues: CASSFRSQGEGGYTF.

This clone showed up many times. The CDR3 spells CASSLGQGARHGYTF. In DNA, the CDR3 is TGTGCCAGCAGTTTAGGACAGGGGGCGAGGCATGGCTACACCTTC. The gene calls are TRBV28 and TRBJ1-2; the match to TRBD1 covers 11 bases. V trimming: 2 bases; J trimming: 6 bases; junction bases outside the gene matches: 5. Germline lookup yields CDR1 MDHEN and CDR2 SYDVKM. The CDR3 runs 15 residues.

The chain carries TRBV2 and TRBJ2-7; 7 bases match TRBD1. The CDR3 has 14 amino acids. The germline gives CDR1 SNHLY, CDR2 FYNNEI. V dropped 4 bases and J dropped 2; count of bases not matched to a gene: 5. CDR3: CASSVGGTTYEQYF. CDR3 DNA sequence: TGTGCCAGCAGTGTAGGGGGCACCACCTACGAGCAGTACTTC. Combining the CDR3 with reference TRBV2 and TRBJ2-7 gives the whole variable domain EPEVTQTPSHQVTQMGQEVILRCVPISNHLYFYWYRQILGQKVEFLVSFYNNEISEKSEIFDDQFSVERPDGSNFTLKIRSTKLEDSAMYFCASSVGGTTYEQYFGPGTRLTVT.

The chain combines TRBV29-1 with TRBJ1-1; D remains ambiguous. There are 11 residues in the CDR3. Trimming cost V 3 bases and J 5 bases, with 7 bases left between them. CDR1 is SQVTM, CDR2 ANQGSEA, per germline. The DNA of the CDR3 is TGCAGCGTTGATGAGGGAACTGAAGCTTTCTTT. Its protein product is CSVDEGTEAFF.

This clone occurred a few times. The chain links TRBV5-4 to TRBJ2-5; D perhaps matches TRBD2 (5 bases). The CDR3 runs to 15 residues. Germline V gene lookup returns CDR1 SGHNT and CDR2 YYREEE (reference sequence). Trimming took 2 bases from V and 4 from J, leaving 15 bases between them. The CDR3 nucleotides are TGTGCCAGCAGCTTTTCGCAGAAGAGGGTAGAGACCCAGTACTTC. Translated, it gives CASSFSQKRVETQYF.

The rearrangement uses TRBV28 and TRBJ2-1; a weak D match, TRBD2 (5 bases). The CDR3 is 14 residues long. CDR1 is MDHEN, CDR2 SYDVKM, per germline. V dropped 7 bases and J dropped 3 bases, with 13 bases sitting between them. The CDR3 nucleotides are TGTGCCAGCAAACTGGCGGGTGGCTACAATGAGCAGTTCTTC. It yields the protein CASKLAGGYNEQFF.

The chain couples TRBV2 to TRBJ2-5; 8 nucleotides match TRBD2. The CDR3 consists of 14 residues. V was pared by 4 bases and J by 1 base, with 2 bases of the junction left unmatched. Germline CDR1 SNHLY, CDR2 FYNNEI. The CDR3 loop is CASSGGLAQETQYF. DNA for the CDR3: TGTGCCAGCAGTGGAGGACTAGCCCAAGAGACCCAGTACTTC. The whole variable domain, filled in from reference TRBV2 and TRBJ2-5, reads EPEVTQTPSHQVTQMGQEVILRCVPISNHLYFYWYRQILGQKVEFLVSFYNNEISEKSEIFDDQFSVERPDGSNFTLKIRSTKLEDSAMYFCASSGGLAQETQYFGPGTRLLVL.

The V gene is TRBV6-5, the J gene TRBJ1-6; D gene uncertain. Per the germline V gene, CDR1 is MNHEY and CDR2 is SVGAGI. Between the trimmed V and J ends, which lost 2 bases and 8 bases, there was a span of 13 bases. The CDR3 loop spans 15 amino acids. CDR3 nucleotides: TGTGCCAGCAGTTACGGGTCCAGGAATCATTCACCCCTCCACTTT. It translates to CASSYGSRNHSPLHF.

Ten or more counts support this clone. This chain joins TRBV6-5 and TRBJ1-1; TRBD1 might be the D (5 bases). The CDR3 extends over 16 amino acids. Germline CDR1 is MNHEY and CDR2 is SVGAGI. Trimming took off 2 bases at V and 1 base at J, with 14 bases between the two ends. CDR3 in amino acids: CASSYLQGSQNTEAFF. The CDR3 DNA is TGTGCCAGCAGTTACCTGCAGGGATCGCAGAACACTGAAGCTTTCTTT.

The chain joins TRBV7-9 to TRBJ1-3; no clear D gene. Germline loops: CDR1 SEHNR, CDR2 FQNEAQ (reference sequence). The length of the CDR3 is 15 residues. Trimming shortened V by 3 bases and J by 0 bases, and 9 bases separated the two germline ends. CDR3 loop: CASSFGVLSGNTIYF. CDR3 sequence (DNA): TGTGCCAGCAGCTTCGGGGTACTCTCTGGAAACACCATATATTTT.

V usage is TRBV5-6 and J usage is TRBJ2-1; D gene ambiguous. CDR1 and CDR2 from the germline V gene are SGHDT and YYEEEE. The CDR3 runs 17 residues. Trimming stripped 0 bases from V and 1 base from J, with 14 bases between. The CDR3 loop is CASSLELSTLSYNEQFF. The CDR3, as DNA: TGTGCCAGCAGCTTGGAACTATCAACCCTATCCTACAATGAGCAGTTCTTC.

The rearrangement uses TRBV9 and TRBJ2-7, with TRBD2 as a possible D gene (7 bases). This CDR3 region has 14 residues. Germline V lookup: CDR1 SGDLS, CDR2 YYNGEE. V was clipped by 0 bases and J by 5 bases, with 12 bases between them. The chain's CDR3 is CASSVGGGGNEQYF. In DNA, the CDR3 is TGTGCCAGCAGCGTAGGGGGGGGCGGCAACGAGCAGTACTTC.

The chain employs TRBV7-9 and TRBJ2-5; 10 bases align to TRBD1. The CDR3 has 16 amino acids. The junction had 9 bases not matched to a gene; V was cut back by 5 bases and J by 3 bases. Germline V gene data show CDR1 as SEHNR and CDR2 as FQNEAQ (reference sequence). The CDR3 spells CASSNQDRGFEETQYF. CDR3 bases: TGTGCCAGCAGCAACCAGGACAGGGGGTTTGAAGAGACCCAGTACTTC.

The chain employs TRBV14 and TRBJ2-4; perhaps TRBD2 as D (5 bases). The ends were cut back, 4 bases at V and 8 bases at J, with 9 bases in the middle. The CDR3 is made up of 12 amino acids. In germline, CDR1 is SGHDN, CDR2 FVKESK. The DNA for the CDR3 is TGTGCCAGCAGCCCCCGAGGGTACATTCAGTACTTC. The encoded protein is CASSPRGYIQYF.

The V call is TRBV5-1, the J call TRBJ1-2; D gene ambiguous. Germline loops: CDR1 SGHRS, CDR2 YFSETQ. V dropped 0 bases and J dropped 5 bases, with 17 bases sitting between them. CDR3 length: 16 residues. As DNA, the CDR3 is TGCGCCAGCAGCTTGGGGAGCGCGGCGCTCGGATATGGCTACACCTTC. Amino acid sequence: CASSLGSAALGYGYTF.

The chain employs TRBV20-1 and TRBJ2-5; no firm D call. V was clipped by 4 bases and J by 2 bases, with 5 bases between them. This CDR3 comprises 11 residues. CDR1 and CDR2 from the germline V gene are DFQATT and SNEGSKA (reference sequence). The CDR3 sequence is CSAIRQETQYF. In nucleotides, the CDR3 is TGCAGTGCTATCAGGCAAGAGACCCAGTACTTC.

The chain employs TRBV19 and TRBJ2-6; 10 bases align to TRBD1. Germline V gene sequence: CDR1 LNHDA, CDR2 SQIVND (reference sequence). The CDR3 covers 16 residues. The V and J ends lost 5 bases and 2 bases, in that order; junction bases with no gene match: 3. The CDR3 DNA reads TGTGCCAGTAGTCCCGGGACAGGGGCTGGGGCCAACGTCCTGACTTTC. Amino acids: CASSPGTGAGANVLTF.

The DNA of the CDR3 is TGTGCCAGCAGCATAAGAATACGGGAGTCAGGCTACACCTTC. This encodes CASSIRIRESGYTF. The chain combines TRBV3-1 (or the pseudogene TRBV3-2) with TRBJ1-2; D not certain. V was trimmed by 5 bases and J by 8 bases, leaving 18 bases between them. The CDR3 runs 14 residues. Germline V gene sequence: CDR1 LGHDT, CDR2 YNNKEL (reference sequence).

This chain links TRBV3-1 (or the pseudogene TRBV3-2) with TRBJ2-3, with 13 bases lining up with TRBD2. The germline gives CDR1 LGHDT, CDR2 YNNKEL (reference sequence). The V gene end was trimmed by 1 base and the J gene end by 4 bases; junction bases not matched to a gene: 11. The CDR3 consists of 19 residues. The CDR3 nucleotides read TGTGCCAGCAGCCAAGGACAATTACTAGCGGGGGGGCGGTCAGATACGCAGTATTTT. Its protein is CASSQGQLLAGGRSDTQYF.

The J gene is TRBJ1-6, the V gene TRBV5-1; no definite D call. Between the trimmed V and J ends, which lost 5 bases and 0 bases, there was a span of 3 bases. The CDR3 is made up of 13 amino acids. Germline CDR1 SGHRS, CDR2 YFSETQ. The CDR3 DNA reads as TGCGCCAGCAGGAGCTCCTATAATTCACCCCTCCACTTT. It codes for CASRSSYNSPLHF.

The chain is built from TRBV27 and TRBJ2-5; TRBD2 aligns across 8 bases. Germline lookup yields CDR1 MNHEY and CDR2 SMNVEV (reference sequence). The CDR3 spans 13 residues. The V segment lost 5 bases and the J segment 7 bases; nucleotides outside the gene matches: 6. This CDR3 is CASSPPGLGTQYF. In DNA, the CDR3 is TGTGCCAGCAGTCCGCCGGGACTAGGGACCCAGTACTTC.